These T cell receptor beta chains were read from a single sample in a study of STAT5B mutations in CD4+ large granular lymphocyte leukemia. The table came from immunoSEQ multiplex PCR; TCRdb's copy has only in-frame clones and leaves some out. The sample records tens of thousands of clones, 70% to 85% being singletons. Input material: CD4+ T cells from blood buffy coats. These receptor sequences come from a human donor in good health. Each CDR3 is given with its conserved first and last residue.

>TRBV5-1|TRBJ2-4
CASSSGTGSAKNIQYF
>TRBV7-9|TRBJ2-5
CASSGSIAGGYQETQYF
>TRBV7-2|TRBJ2-7
CASSSSPENYEQYF
>TRBV4-3|TRBJ1-2
CASSQDSPRGLPYYGYTF
>TRBV9|TRBJ1-1
CASSVSPETEAFF
>TRBV6-5|TRBJ2-1
CASSYSGGVGDEQFF
>TRBV7-8|TRBJ1-5
CASSPRFTFNQPQHF
>TRBV28|TRBJ2-7
CASSFDGDPGSYEQYF
>TRBV5-6|TRBJ2-1
CASEPRGTGYNEQFF
>TRBV15|TRBJ2-1
CATSRVGNRDRVGEQFF